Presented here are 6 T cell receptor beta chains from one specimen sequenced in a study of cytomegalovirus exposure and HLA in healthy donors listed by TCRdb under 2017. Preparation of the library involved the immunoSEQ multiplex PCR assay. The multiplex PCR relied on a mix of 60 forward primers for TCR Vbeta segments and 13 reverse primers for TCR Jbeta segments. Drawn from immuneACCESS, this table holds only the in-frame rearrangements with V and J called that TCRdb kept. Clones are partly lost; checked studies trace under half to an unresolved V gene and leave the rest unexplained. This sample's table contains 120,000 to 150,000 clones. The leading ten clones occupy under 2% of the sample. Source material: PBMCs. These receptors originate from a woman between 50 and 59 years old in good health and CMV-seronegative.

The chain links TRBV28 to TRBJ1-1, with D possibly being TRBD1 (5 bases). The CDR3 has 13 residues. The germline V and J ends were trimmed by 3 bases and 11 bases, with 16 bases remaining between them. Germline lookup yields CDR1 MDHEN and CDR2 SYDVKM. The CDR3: CASSLGGPSAAFF. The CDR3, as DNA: TGTGCCAGCAGTTTGGGGGGACCGAGTGCTGCTTTCTTT.

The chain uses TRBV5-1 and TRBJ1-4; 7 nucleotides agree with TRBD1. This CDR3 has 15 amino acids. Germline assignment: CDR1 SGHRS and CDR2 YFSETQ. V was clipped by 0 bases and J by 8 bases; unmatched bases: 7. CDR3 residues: CASSLGGTEEEKLFF. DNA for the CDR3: TGCGCCAGCAGCTTGGGAGGGACAGAGGAGGAAAAACTGTTTTTT.

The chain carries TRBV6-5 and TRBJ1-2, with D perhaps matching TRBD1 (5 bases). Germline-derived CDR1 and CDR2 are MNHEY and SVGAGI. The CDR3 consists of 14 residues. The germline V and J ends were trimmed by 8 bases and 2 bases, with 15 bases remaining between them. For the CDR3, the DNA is TGTGCCAGCGTTTCATATGACAGCAACTATGGCTACACCTTC. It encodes CASVSYDSNYGYTF.

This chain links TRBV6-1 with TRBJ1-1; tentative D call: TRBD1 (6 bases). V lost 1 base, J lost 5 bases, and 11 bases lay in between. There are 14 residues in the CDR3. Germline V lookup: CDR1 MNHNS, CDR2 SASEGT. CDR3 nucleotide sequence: TGTGCCAGCAGTGAAGAGACAGGTGTAACTGAAGCTTTCTTT. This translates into CASSEETGVTEAFF.

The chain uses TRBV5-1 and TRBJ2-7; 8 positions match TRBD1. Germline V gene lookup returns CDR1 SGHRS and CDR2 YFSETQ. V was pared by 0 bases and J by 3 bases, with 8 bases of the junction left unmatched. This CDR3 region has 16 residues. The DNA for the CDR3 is TGCGCCAGCAGCTTGGAAGGGCAGGGGGCAGTCTACGAGCAGTACTTC. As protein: CASSLEGQGAVYEQYF.

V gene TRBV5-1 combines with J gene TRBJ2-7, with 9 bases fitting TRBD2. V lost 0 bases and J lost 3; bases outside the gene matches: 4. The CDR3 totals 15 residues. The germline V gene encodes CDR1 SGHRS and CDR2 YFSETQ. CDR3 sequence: CASSLDSGSDYEQYF. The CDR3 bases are TGCGCCAGCAGCTTGGATAGCGGGAGTGACTACGAGCAGTACTTC.